This entry features one T cell receptor beta chain sequence. Its antigen is not identified. This sample was taken from a study of cytomegalovirus exposure and HLA in healthy donors. Study at large: Sequencing of 150 million to 200 million T cells in an earlier analysis found about 120 million unique TCR beta sequences. General study findings and limits: According to reports, the classifier identified cytomegalovirus status with high specificity and sensitivity. The authors reported that TCR beta sequences could predict HLA-A and HLA-B alleles. These predictions were accurate for most subjects in the first cohort. Some TCR beta chains (around 160 of them) were listed as cytomegalovirus-associated.

Both 60 Vbeta primers and 13 Jbeta primers went into the PCR. Clones were read by immunoSEQ multiplex PCR, and TCRdb kept only the in-frame ones, dropping some. The sample lists 200,000 or so clones, roughly 87% seen once, with more than 0.2% in the top ten. Germline V gene data show CDR1 as MNHEY and CDR2 as SVGAGI. The CDR3 has 13 residues. V lost 2 bases to trimming and J lost 5 bases, with 9 bases between them. The receptor was derived from a girl under three years old in good health and CMV-seronegative. The J gene is TRBJ2-5, the V gene TRBV6-5; D is uncertain. The sample taken for sequencing was PBMCs. The CDR3 DNA is TGTGCCAGCAGTTACAGTCACCGGGAGACCCAGTACTTC. This codes for CASSYSHRETQYF.